These 19 T cell receptor beta chains were sequenced from one sample in a study of CD8 T cells in Susac syndrome. With random hexamers, 0.5 to 1 ug RNA was reverse transcribed. TCRdb passed the immunoSEQ multiplex PCR reads through MiXCR, listing each CDR3 protein once. The sample lists some 300,000 distinct CDR3 sequences; over 75% were seen once. Sequencing was done on a sample of CD8+ T cells from PBMCs. Every receptor here comes from a human donor with multiple sclerosis.

This sequence joins TRBV7-6 and TRBJ2-2; D possibly corresponds to TRBD1 (5 bases). V lost 7 bases and J lost 4, with 16 bases in between. Germline assignment: CDR1 SGHVS and CDR2 FNYEAQ. The CDR3 length is 15 residues. The CDR3: CASTVTATGTGELFF. The CDR3 DNA reads as TGTGCCAGCACTGTGACAGCCACTGGCACCGGGGAGCTGTTTTTT.

V usage is TRBV10-3 and J usage is TRBJ1-3; D unresolved. Looked up from germline, CDR1 is ENHRY and CDR2 is SYGVKD. Trimming shortened V by 8 bases and J by 0 bases, and 11 bases separated the two germline ends. This CDR3 region has 14 residues. The DNA of the CDR3 is TGTGCCATCGCGGAGATGAGCTCTGGAAACACCATATATTTT. The encoded protein is CAIAEMSSGNTIYF.

The chain carries TRBV19 and TRBJ2-2; possible D gene TRBD2, 7 bases. Germline V gene data show CDR1 as LNHDA and CDR2 as SQIVND (reference sequence). The V gene lost 9 bases and the J gene lost 6 bases, with 14 bases spanning the gap. The CDR3 is 13 residues long. The CDR3 region is CARTRGGSGELFF. The DNA of the CDR3 is TGTGCCAGGACTAGGGGGGGCTCCGGGGAGCTGTTTTTT.

The chain employs TRBV27 and TRBJ1-2; no clear D gene. V shed 5 bases and J shed 5 bases, with 15 bases lying between them. The CDR3 loop spans 14 amino acids. In germline, CDR1 is MNHEY, CDR2 SMNVEV (reference sequence). CDR3 nucleotides: TGTGCCAGCAGTCCCTCGACCGAAGGTTATGGCTACACCTTC. The encoded protein is CASSPSTEGYGYTF.

This sequence joins TRBV27 and TRBJ2-7; TRBD2 matches 8 bases. The CDR3 extends over 16 amino acids. Looked up from germline, CDR1 is MNHEY and CDR2 is SMNVEV (reference sequence). J was trimmed by 0 bases and V by 0 bases; bases with no gene match: 4. CDR3 nucleotide sequence: TGTGCCAGCAGTTTATCGGCGGGGGGTTACTCCTACGAGCAGTACTTC. Protein: CASSLSAGGYSYEQYF.

The rearrangement links TRBV29-1 to TRBJ2-1; perhaps TRBD1 as D (6 bases). Germline CDR1 SQVTM, CDR2 ANQGSEA. V gave up 6 bases and J gave up 12 bases, with 24 bases separating them. The CDR3 extends over 14 amino acids. The CDR3 reads CSVDGGRDQRRQFF. DNA of the CDR3: TGCAGCGTGGATGGGGGCAGAGACCAAAGGAGGCAGTTCTTC.

This clonotype was seen a handful of times. CDR3 sequence: CASSPSGGTYEQYF. CDR3 coding DNA: TGTGCCAGCAGCCCTTCTGGGGGTACCTACGAGCAGTACTTC. The chain combines TRBV9 with TRBJ2-7, with D perhaps matching TRBD1 or TRBD2 (5 bases each). Germline V gives CDR1 SGDLS, CDR2 YYNGEE. Trimming cost V 4 bases and J 2 bases, with 13 bases left between them. The length of the CDR3 is 14 residues.

The chain carries TRBV12-3 or TRBV12-4 and TRBJ2-1; D is undetermined. The V gene lost 4 bases and the J gene lost 5 bases, with 24 bases spanning the gap. The CDR3 has 18 residues. The CDR3 loop reads CASSSYLRRPPVNNEQFF. The CDR3, as DNA: TGTGCCAGCAGTTCTTACTTAAGACGACCTCCTGTGAACAATGAGCAGTTCTTC.

This chain connects TRBV7-8 to TRBJ2-7; TRBD2 might be the D (5 bases). The CDR3 sequence is 12 residues long. In germline, CDR1 is SGHVS, CDR2 FQNEAQ. Deletions cut 1 base from V and 7 bases from J, with 8 bases between. The CDR3 region is CASSLVRGEQYF. CDR3 in DNA: TGTGCCAGCAGCTTAGTCCGCGGGGAGCAGTACTTC.

CDR3: CASSAGLAGAVYNEQFF. As DNA, the CDR3 is TGTGCCAGCAGTGCGGGACTAGCGGGAGCGGTCTACAATGAGCAGTTCTTC. The V call is TRBV12-3 or TRBV12-4, the J call TRBJ2-1; TRBD2 matches 14 bases. V trimming: 5 bases; J trimming: 3 bases; junction bases outside the gene matches: 6. The CDR3 extends over 17 amino acids.

This CDR3 reads CASSSGQYYEQYF. In DNA form, the CDR3 reads TGTGCCAGCAGTTCGGGACAGTACTACGAGCAGTACTTC. The V call is TRBV27, the J call TRBJ2-7, with TRBD1 matching over 7 bases. The CDR3 has 13 residues. CDR1 and CDR2 from the germline V gene are MNHEY and SMNVEV (reference sequence). The V and J ends lost 4 bases and 3 bases, in that order; junction bases with no gene match: 3.

This chain links TRBV10-3 with TRBJ2-7; D unresolved. The CDR3 runs 13 residues. Trimming removed 8 bases at V and 0 bases at J, with 11 bases between. The germline gives CDR1 ENHRY, CDR2 SYGVKD. CDR3 bases: TGTGCCATCGGTGTGGACGACTCCTACGAGCAGTACTTC. Translating gives CAIGVDDSYEQYF.

This sequence joins TRBV30 and TRBJ2-7; TRBD1 or TRBD2 may be the D gene (5 bases each). From germline, CDR1 is GTSNPN and CDR2 SVGIG (reference sequence). This CDR3 contains 13 residues. Trimming shortened V by 2 bases and J by 3 bases, and 11 bases separated the two germline ends. The CDR3 bases are TGTGCCTGGAGTACGGGGCCGGGCTACGAGCAGTACTTC. Protein: CAWSTGPGYEQYF. The full variable domain, with the rest looked up from reference TRBV30 and TRBJ2-7, is SQTIHQWPATLVQPVGSPLSLECTVEGTSNPNLYWYRQAAGRGLQLLFYSVGIGQISSEVPQNLSASRPQDRQFILSSKKLLLSDSGFYLCAWSTGPGYEQYFGPGTRLTVT.

The CDR3 nucleotides are TGTGCCAGCAGCGACCGGAACGCAAACAATGAGCAGTTCTTC. It encodes CASSDRNANNEQFF. The chain has TRBV9 and TRBJ2-1; D remains unclear. Trimming removed 3 bases at V and 5 bases at J, with 12 bases between. The CDR3 spans 14 residues. Germline V gene lookup returns CDR1 SGDLS and CDR2 YYNGEE.

Points on this clonotype: As the CDR3 is not closed by the conserved phenylalanine or tryptophan, this likely results from a read error. The V gene is TRBV9, the J gene TRBJ1-5, with a weak D call TRBD1 (6 bases). With 4 bases removed from V and 0 bases from J, the gap between germline ends came to 8 bases. Looked up from germline, CDR1 is SGDLS and CDR2 is YYNGEE. This CDR3 comprises 14 residues. CDR3 region: CASSQGGSNQPQHL. CDR3 DNA sequence: TGTGCCAGCAGCCAAGGGGGTAGCAATCAGCCCCAGCATCTT.

This clonotype occurred once. The rearrangement links TRBV12-3 or TRBV12-4 to TRBJ2-7; D gene ambiguous. The CDR3 runs 14 residues. V lost 1 base, J lost 2 bases, and 9 bases lay in between. CDR3 in amino acids: CASSLVAGAYEQYF. As DNA, the CDR3 is TGTGCCAGCAGTTTAGTGGCAGGTGCCTACGAGCAGTACTTC.

Turning to this clonotype: The junction does not match germline at one end; this may be a read error. V is TRBV7-7 and J is TRBJ1-1; 7 nucleotides match TRBD1. Germline assignment: CDR1 SSHAT and CDR2 FNYEAQ (reference sequence). The CDR3 runs 22 residues. The CDR3 loop reads CASSLVKGAGLQTGMLNTEAFF. The DNA of the CDR3 is TGTGCTAGCAGCTTAGTGAAAGGTGCAGGACTGCAGACAGGGATGCTAAACACTGAAGCTTTCTTT. Filled out from reference TRBV7-7 and TRBJ1-1, the complete variable domain reads GAGVSQSPRYKVTKRGQDVTLRCDPISSHATLYWYQQALGQGPEFLTYFNYEAQPDKSGLPSDRFSAERPEGSISTLTIQRTEQRDSAMYRCASSLVKGAGLQTGMLNTEAFFGQGTRLTVV.

On this clonotype itself: Mismatch with germline at one junction end may stem from a read error. The rearrangement joins TRBV7-7 to TRBJ2-1; D unclear. Germline V gene data show CDR1 as SSHAT and CDR2 as FNYEAQ (reference sequence). The CDR3 covers 15 residues. The DNA for the CDR3 is TGTGCTAGCAGCCCAGACTCGGTAGTATACAATGAGCAGTTCTTC. Translating gives CASSPDSVVYNEQFF.

The rearrangement links TRBV29-1 to TRBJ2-2, with 9 positions matching TRBD2. Germline-derived CDR1 and CDR2 are SQVTM and ANQGSEA. CDR3 length: 14 amino acids. V shed 7 bases and J 7 bases; nucleotides not matched to a gene: 10. This CDR3 is CSASSGTAGGELFF. DNA of the CDR3: TGCAGCGCTTCTAGCGGGACAGCGGGCGGGGAGCTGTTTTTT.